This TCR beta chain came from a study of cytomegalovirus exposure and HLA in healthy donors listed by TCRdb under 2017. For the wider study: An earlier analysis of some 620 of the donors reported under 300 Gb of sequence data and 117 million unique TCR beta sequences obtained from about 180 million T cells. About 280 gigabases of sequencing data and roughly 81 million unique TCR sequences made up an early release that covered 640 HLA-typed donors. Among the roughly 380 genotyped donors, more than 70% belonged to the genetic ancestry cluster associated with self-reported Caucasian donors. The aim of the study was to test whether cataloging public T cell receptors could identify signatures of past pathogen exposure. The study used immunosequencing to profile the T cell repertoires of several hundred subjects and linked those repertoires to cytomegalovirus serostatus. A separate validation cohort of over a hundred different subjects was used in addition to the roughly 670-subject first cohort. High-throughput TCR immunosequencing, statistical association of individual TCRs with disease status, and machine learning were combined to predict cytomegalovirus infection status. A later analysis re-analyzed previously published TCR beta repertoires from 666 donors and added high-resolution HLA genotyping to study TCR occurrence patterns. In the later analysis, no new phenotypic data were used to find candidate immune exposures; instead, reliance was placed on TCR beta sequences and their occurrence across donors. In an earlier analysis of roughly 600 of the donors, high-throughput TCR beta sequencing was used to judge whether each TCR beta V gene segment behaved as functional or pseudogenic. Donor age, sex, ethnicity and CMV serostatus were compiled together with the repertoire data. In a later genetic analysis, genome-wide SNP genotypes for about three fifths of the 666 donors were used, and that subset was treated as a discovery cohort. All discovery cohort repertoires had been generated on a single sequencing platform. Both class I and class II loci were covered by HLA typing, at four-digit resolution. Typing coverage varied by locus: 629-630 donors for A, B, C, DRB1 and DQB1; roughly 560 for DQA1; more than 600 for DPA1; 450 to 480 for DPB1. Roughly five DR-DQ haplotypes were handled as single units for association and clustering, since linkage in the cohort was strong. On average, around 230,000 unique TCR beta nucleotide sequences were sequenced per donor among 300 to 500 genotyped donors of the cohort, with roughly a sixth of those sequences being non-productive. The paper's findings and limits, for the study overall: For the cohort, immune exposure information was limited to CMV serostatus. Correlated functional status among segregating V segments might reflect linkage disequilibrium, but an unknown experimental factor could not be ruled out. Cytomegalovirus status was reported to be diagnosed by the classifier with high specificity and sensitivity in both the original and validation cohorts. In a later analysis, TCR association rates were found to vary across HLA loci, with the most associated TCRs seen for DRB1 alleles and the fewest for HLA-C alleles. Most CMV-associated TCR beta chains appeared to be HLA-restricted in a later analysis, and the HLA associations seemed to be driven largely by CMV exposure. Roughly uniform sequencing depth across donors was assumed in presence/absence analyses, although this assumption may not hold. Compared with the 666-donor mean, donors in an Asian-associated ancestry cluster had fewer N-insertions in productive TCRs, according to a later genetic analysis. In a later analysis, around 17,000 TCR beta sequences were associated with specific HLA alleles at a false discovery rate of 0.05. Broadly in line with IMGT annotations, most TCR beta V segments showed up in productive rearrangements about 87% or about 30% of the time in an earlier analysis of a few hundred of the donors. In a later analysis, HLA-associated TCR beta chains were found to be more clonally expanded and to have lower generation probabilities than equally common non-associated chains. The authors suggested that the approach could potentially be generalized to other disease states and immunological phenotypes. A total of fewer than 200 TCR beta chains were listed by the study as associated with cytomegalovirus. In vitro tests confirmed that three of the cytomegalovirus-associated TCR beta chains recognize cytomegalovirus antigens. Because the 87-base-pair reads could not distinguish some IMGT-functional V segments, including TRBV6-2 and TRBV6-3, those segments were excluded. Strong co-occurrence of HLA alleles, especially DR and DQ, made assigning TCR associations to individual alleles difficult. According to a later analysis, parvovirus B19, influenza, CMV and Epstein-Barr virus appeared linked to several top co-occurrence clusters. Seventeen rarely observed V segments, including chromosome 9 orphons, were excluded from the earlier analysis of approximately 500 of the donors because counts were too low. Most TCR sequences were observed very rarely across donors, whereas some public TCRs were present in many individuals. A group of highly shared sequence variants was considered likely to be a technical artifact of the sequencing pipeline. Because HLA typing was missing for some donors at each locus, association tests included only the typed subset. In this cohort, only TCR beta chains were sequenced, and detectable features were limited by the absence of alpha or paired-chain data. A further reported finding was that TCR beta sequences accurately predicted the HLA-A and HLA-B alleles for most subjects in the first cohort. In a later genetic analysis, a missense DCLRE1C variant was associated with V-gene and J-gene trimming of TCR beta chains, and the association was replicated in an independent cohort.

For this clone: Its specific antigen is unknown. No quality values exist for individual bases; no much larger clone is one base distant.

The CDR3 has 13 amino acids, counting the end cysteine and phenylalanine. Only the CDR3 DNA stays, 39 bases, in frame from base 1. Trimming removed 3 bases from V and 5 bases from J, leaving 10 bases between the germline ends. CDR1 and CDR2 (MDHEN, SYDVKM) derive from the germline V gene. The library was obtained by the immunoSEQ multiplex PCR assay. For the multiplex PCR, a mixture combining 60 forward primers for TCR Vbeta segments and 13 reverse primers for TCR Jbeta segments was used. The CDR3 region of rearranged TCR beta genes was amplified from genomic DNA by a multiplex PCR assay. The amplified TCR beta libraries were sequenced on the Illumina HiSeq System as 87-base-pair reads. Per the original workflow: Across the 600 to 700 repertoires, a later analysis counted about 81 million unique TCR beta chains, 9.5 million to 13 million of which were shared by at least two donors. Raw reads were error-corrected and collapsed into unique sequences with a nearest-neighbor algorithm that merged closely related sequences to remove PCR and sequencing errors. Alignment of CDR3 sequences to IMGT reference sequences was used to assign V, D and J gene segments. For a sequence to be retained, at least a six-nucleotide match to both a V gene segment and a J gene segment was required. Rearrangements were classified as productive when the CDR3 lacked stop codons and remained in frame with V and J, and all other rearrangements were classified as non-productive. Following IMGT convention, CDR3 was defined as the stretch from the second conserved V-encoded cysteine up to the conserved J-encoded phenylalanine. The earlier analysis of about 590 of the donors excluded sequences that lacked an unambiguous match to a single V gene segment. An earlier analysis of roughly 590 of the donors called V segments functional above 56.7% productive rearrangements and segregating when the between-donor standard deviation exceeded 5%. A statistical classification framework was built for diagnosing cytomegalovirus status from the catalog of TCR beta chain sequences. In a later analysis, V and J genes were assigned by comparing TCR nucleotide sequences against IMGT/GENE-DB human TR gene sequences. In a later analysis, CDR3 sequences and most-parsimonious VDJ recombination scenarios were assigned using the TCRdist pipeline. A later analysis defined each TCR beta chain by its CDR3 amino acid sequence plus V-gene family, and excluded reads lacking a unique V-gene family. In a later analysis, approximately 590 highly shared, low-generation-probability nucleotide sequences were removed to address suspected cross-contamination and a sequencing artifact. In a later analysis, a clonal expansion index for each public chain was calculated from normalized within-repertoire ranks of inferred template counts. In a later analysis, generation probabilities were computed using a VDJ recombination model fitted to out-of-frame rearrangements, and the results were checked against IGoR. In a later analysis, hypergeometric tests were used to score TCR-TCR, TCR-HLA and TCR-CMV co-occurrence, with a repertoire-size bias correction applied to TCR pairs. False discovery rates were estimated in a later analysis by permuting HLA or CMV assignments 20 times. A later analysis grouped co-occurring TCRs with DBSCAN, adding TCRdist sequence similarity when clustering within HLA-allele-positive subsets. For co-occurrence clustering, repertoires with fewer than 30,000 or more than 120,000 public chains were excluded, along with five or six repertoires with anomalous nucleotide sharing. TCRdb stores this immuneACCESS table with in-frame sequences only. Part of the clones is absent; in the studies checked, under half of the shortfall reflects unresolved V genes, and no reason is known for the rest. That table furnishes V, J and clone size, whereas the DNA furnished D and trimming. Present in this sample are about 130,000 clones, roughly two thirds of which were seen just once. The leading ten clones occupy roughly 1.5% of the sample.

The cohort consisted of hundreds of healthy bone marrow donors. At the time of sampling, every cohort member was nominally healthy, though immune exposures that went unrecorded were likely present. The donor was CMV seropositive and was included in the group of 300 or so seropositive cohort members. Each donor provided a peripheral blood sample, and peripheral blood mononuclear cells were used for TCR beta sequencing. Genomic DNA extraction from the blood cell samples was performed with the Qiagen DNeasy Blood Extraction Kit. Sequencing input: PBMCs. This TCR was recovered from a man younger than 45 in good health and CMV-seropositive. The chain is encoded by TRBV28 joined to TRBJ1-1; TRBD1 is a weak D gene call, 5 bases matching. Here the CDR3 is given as CASSLSGGTEAFF. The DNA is TGTGCCAGCAGTTTGAGCGGGGGAACTGAAGCTTTCTTT.